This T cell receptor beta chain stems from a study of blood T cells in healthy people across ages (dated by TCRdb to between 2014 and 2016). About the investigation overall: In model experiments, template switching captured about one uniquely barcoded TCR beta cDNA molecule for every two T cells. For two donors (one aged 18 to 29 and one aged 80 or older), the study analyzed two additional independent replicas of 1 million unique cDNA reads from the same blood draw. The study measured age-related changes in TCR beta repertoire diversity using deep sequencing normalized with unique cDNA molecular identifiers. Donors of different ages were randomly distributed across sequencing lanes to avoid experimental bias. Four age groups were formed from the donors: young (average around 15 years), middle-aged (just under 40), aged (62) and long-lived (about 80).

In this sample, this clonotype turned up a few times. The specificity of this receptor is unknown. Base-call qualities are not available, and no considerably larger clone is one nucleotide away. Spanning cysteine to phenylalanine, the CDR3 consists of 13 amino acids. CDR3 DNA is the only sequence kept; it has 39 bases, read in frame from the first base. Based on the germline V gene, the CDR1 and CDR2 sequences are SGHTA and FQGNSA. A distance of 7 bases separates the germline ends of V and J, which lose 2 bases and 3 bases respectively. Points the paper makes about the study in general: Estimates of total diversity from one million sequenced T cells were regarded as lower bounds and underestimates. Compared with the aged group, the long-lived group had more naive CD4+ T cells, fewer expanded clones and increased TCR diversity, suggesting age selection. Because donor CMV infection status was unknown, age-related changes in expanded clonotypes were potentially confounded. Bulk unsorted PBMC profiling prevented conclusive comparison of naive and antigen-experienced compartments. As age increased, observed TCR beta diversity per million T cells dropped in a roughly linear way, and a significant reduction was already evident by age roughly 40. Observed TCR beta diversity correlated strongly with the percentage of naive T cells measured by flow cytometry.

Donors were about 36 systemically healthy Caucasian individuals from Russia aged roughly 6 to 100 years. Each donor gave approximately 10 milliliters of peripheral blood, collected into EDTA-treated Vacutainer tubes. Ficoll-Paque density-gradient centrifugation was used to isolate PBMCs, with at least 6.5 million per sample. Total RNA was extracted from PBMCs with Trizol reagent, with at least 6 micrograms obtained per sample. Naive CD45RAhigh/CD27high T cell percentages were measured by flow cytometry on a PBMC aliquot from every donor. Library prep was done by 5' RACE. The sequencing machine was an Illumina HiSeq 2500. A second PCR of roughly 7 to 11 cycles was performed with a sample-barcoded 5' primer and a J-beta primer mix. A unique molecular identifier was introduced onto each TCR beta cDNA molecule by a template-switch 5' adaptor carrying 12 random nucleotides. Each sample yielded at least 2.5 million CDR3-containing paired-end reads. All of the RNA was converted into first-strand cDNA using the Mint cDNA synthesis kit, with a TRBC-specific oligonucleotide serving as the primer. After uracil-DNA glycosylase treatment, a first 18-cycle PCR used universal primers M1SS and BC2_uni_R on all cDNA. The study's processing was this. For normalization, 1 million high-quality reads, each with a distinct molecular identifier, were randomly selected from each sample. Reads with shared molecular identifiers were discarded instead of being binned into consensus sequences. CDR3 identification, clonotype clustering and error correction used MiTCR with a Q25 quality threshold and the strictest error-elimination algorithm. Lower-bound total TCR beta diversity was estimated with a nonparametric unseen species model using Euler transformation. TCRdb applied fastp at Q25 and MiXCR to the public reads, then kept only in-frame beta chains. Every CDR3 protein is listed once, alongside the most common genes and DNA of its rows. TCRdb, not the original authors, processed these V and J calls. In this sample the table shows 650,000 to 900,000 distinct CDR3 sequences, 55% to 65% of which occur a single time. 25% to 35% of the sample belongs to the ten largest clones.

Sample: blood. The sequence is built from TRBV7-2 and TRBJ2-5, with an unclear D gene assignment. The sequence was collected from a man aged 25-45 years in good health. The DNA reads TGTGCCAGCAGCTTATGGGCGGAAGAGACCCAGTACTTC. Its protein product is CASSLWAEETQYF.